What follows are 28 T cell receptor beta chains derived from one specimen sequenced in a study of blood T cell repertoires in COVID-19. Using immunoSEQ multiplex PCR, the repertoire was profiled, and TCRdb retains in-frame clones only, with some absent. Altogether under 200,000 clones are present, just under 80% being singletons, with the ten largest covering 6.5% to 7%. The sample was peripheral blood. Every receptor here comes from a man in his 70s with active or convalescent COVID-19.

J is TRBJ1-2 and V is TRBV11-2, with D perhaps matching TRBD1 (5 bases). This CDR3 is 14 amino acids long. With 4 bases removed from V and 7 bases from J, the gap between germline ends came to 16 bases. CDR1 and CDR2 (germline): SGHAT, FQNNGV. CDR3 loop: CASSSAPGGGGYTF. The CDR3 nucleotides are TGTGCCAGCAGCTCCGCCCCGGGGGGGGGTGGCTACACCTTC.

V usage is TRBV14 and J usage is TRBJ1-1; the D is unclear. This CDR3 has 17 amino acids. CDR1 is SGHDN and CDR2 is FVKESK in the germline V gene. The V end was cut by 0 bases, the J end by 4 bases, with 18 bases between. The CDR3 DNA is TGTGCCAGCAGCCAAGATCGAGGGCTCCCGAGTGGCACTGAAGCTTTCTTT. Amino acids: CASSQDRGLPSGTEAFF. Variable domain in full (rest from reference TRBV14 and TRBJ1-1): EAGVTQFPSHSVIEKGQTVTLRCDPISGHDNLYWYRRVMGKEIKFLLHFVKESKQDESGMPNNRFLAERTGGTYSTLKVQPAELEDSGVYFCASSQDRGLPSGTEAFFGQGTRLTVV.

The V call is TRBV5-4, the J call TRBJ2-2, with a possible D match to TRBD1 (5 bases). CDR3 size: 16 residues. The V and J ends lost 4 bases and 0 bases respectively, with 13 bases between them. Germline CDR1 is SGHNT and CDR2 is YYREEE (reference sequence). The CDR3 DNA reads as TGTGCCAGCAGCAGCAACAGGATCGCGAACACCGGGGAGCTGTTTTTT. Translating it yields CASSSNRIANTGELFF.

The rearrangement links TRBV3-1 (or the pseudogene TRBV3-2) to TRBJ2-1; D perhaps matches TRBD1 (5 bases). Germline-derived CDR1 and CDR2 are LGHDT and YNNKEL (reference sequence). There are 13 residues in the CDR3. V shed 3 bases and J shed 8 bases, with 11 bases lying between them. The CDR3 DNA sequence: TGTGCCAGCAGCCACAGGGTTTCGGATGAGCAGTTCTTC. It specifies CASSHRVSDEQFF.

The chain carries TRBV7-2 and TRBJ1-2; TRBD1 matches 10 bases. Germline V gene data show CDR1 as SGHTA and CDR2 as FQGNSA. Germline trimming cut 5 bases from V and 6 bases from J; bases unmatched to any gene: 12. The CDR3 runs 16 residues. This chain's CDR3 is CASSTQTGTGVHGYTF. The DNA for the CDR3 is TGTGCCAGCAGCACACAAACCGGGACAGGGGTCCATGGCTACACCTTC.

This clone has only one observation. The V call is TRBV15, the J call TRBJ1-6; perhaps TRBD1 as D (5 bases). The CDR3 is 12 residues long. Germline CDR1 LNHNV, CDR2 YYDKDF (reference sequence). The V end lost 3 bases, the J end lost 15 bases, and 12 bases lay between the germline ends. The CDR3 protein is CATSSFRESLHF. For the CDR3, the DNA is TGTGCCACCAGCAGCTTCAGGGAAAGCCTCCACTTT. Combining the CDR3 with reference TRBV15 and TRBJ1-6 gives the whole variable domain DAMVIQNPRYQVTQFGKPVTLSCSQTLNHNVMYWYQQKSSQAPKLLFHYYDKDFNNEADTPDNFQSRRPNTSFCFLDIRSPGLGDTAMYLCATSSFRESLHFGNGTRLTVT.

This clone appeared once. CDR3 sequence reads: CASNRGGGLIDHYNEQFF. The CDR3 DNA sequence: TGTGCCAGCAATCGCGGCGGGGGCCTTATCGATCACTACAATGAGCAGTTCTTC. J is TRBJ2-1 and V is TRBV6-6, with D possibly matching TRBD2 (7 bases). V lost 7 bases and J 3 bases, leaving 25 bases between the germline ends. Germline values: CDR1 MNHNY, CDR2 SVGAGI (reference sequence). CDR3 length: 18 residues.

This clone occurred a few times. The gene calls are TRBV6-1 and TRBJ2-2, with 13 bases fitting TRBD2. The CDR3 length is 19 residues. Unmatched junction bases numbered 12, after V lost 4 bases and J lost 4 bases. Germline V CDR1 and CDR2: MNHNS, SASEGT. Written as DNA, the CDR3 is TGTGCCAGCAGTGGGACTAGCGGGAGCCCGTGGGGAGGCACCGGGGAGCTGTTTTTT. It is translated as CASSGTSGSPWGGTGELFF.

The chain's CDR3 is CASGGSSYEQYF. The CDR3 DNA is TGTGCCAGCGGTGGGAGCTCCTACGAGCAGTACTTC. V usage is TRBV6-1 and J usage is TRBJ2-7; weak D call: TRBD2 (5 bases). Trimming removed 8 bases from V and 0 bases from J, with 8 bases in between. The CDR3 runs 12 residues. Germline loops: CDR1 MNHNS, CDR2 SASEGT.

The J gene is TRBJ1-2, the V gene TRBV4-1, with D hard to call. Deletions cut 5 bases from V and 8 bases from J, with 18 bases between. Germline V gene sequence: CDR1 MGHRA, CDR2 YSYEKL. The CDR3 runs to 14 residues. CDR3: CASSSRGRVEGYTF. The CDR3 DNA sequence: TGCGCCAGCAGCAGCCGGGGAAGGGTAGAGGGCTACACCTTC.

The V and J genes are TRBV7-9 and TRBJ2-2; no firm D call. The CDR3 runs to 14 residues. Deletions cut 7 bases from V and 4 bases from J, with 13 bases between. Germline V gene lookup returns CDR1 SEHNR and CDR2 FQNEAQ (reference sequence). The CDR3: CASTPELSTGELFF. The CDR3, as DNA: TGTGCCAGCACCCCGGAGTTGAGCACCGGGGAGCTGTTTTTT.

CDR3 nucleotide sequence: TGTGCCAGCAGCTCTAGACAGGGTGCGAGTGAAAAACTGTTTTTT. Translated, it gives CASSSRQGASEKLFF. The chain is built from TRBV7-7 and TRBJ1-4; 7 bases match TRBD1. This CDR3 is 15 amino acids long. V shed 4 bases and J 7 bases; nucleotides not matched to a gene: 9. From germline, CDR1 is SSHAT and CDR2 FNYEAQ (reference sequence). Full variable domain (remainder filled in from reference TRBV7-7 and TRBJ1-4): GAGVSQSPRYKVTKRGQDVTLRCDPISSHATLYWYQQALGQGPEFLTYFNYEAQPDKSGLPSDRFSAERPEGSISTLTIQRTEQRDSAMYRCASSSRQGASEKLFFGSGTQLSVL.

For the CDR3, the DNA is TGCGCCAGCAGCCAAGGGGCCCAGGGGGCAGGTGAGACCCAGTACTTC. Translating it yields CASSQGAQGAGETQYF. J is TRBJ2-5 and V is TRBV4-3; 8 bases map to TRBD1. CDR1 LGHNA and CDR2 YSLEER come from the germline V gene. The CDR3 contains 16 residues. The junction had 9 bases not matched to a gene; V was cut back by 1 base and J by 5 bases.

CDR3 residues: CASSLAGTGGKETQYF. The CDR3 bases are TGCGCCAGCAGCTTGGCCGGGACAGGGGGCAAAGAGACCCAGTACTTC. The rearrangement uses TRBV5-1 and TRBJ2-5, with TRBD1 matching over 12 bases. Germline V CDR1 and CDR2: SGHRS, YFSETQ. The CDR3 extends over 16 amino acids. Trimming removed 0 bases from V and 3 bases from J; junction bases left unmatched: 3.

The CDR3 DNA reads as TGTGCCAGCAGCCAAGAAGGGACAGGTGTCACTAGGGAGCAGTACTTC. Its protein is CASSQEGTGVTREQYF. The chain carries TRBV3-1 (or the pseudogene TRBV3-2) and TRBJ2-7, with 8 bases fitting TRBD1. Germline V CDR1 and CDR2: LGHDT, YNNKEL (reference sequence). The CDR3 spans 16 residues. V was clipped by 0 bases and J by 7 bases; unmatched bases: 11.

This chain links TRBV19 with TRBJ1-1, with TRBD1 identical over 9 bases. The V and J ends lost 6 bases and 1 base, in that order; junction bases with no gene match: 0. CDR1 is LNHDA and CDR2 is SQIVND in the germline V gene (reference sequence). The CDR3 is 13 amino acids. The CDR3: CASRDRGNTEAFF. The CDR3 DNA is TGTGCCAGTAGGGACAGGGGGAACACTGAAGCTTTCTTT. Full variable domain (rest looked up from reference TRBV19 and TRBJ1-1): DGGITQSPKYLFRKEGQNVTLSCEQNLNHDAMYWYRQDPGQGLRLIYYSQIVNDFQKGDIAEGYSVSREKKESFPLTVTSAQKNPTAFYLCASRDRGNTEAFFGQGTRLTVV.

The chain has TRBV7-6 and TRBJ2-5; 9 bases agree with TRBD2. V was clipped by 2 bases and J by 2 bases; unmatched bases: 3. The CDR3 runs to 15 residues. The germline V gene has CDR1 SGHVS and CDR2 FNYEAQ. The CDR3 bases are TGTGCCAGCAGCTTATTTAGCGGGGGACAAGAGACCCAGTACTTC. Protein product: CASSLFSGGQETQYF.

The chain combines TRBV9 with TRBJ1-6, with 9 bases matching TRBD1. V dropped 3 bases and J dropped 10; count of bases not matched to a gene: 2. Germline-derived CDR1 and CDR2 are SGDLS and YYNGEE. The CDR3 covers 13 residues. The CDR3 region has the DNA TGTGCCAGCAGCGGACAGGGGGGATCACCCCTCCACTTT. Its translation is CASSGQGGSPLHF.

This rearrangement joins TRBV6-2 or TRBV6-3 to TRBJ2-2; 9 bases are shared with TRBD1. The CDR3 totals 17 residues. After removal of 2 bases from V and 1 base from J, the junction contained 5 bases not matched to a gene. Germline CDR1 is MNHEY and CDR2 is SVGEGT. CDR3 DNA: TGTGCCAGCAGTTACCCGGGACAGGGCTTGAACACCGGGGAGCTGTTTTTT. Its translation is CASSYPGQGLNTGELFF.

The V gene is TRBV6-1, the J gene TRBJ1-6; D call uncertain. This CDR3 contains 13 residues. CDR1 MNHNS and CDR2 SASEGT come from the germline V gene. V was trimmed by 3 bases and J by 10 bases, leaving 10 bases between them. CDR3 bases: TGTGCCAGCAGTGACCGTGTCGGGTCACCCCTCCACTTT. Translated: CASSDRVGSPLHF.

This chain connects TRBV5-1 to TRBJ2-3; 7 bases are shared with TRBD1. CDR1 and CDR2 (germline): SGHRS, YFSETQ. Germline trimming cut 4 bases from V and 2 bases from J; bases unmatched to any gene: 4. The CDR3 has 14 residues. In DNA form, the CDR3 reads TGCGCCAGCAGCCAAGGACAGGACACAGATACGCAGTATTTT. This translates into CASSQGQDTDTQYF.

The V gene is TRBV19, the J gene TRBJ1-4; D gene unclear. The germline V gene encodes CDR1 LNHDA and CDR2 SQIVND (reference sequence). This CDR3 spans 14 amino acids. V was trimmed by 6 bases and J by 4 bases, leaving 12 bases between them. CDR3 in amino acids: CASSRRSFNEKLFF. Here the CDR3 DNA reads TGTGCCAGTAGCCGACGGAGCTTTAATGAAAAACTGTTTTTT.

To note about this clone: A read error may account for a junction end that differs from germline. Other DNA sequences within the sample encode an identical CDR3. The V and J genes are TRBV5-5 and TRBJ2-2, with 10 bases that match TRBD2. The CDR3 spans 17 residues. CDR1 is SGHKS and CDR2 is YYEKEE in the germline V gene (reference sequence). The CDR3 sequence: CPSSWIPSGGASGELFF. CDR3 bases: TGCCCCAGCAGCTGGATCCCAAGCGGGGGGGCGTCCGGGGAGCTGTTTTTT.

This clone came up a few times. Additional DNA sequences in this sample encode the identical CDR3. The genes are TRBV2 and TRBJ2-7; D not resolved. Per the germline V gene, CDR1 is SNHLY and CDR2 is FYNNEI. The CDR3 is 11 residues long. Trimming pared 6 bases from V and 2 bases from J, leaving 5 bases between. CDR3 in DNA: TGTGCCAGCAGCCCCGCCTACGAGCAGTACTTC. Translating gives CASSPAYEQYF.

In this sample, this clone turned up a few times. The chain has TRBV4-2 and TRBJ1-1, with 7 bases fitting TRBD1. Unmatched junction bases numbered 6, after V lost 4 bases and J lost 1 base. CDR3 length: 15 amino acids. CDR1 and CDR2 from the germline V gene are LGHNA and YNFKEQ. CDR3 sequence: CASSPQGTENTEAFF. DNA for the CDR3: TGTGCCAGCAGCCCTCAGGGGACAGAGAACACTGAAGCTTTCTTT.

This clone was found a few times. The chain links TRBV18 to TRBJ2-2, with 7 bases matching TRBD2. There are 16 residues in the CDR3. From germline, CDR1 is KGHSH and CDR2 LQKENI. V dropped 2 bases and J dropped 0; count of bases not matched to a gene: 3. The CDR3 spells CASSPNRGANTGELFF. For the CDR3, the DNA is TGTGCCAGCTCACCAAATCGGGGGGCGAACACCGGGGAGCTGTTTTTT.

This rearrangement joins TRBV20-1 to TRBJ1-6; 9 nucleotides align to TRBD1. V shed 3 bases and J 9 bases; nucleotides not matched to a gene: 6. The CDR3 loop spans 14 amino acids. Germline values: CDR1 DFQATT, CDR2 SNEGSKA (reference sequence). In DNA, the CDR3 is TGCAGTGCTAGTTCCCGGGACAGGGCTTCACCCCTCCACTTT. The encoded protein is CSASSRDRASPLHF.

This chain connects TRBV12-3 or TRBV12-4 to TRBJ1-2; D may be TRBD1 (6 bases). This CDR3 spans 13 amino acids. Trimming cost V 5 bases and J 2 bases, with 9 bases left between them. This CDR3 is CASSLQGNYGYTF. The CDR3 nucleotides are TGTGCCAGCAGTCTTCAGGGGAACTATGGCTACACCTTC.